The 5 T cell receptor beta chains given below trace back to one sample, sequenced in a study of blood T cell repertoires in COVID-19. Sequenced by immunoSEQ multiplex PCR; TCRdb stores in-frame clones only, minus some. In the table there are more than 300,000 clones, 85% to 90% of which are singletons. The sample consisted of PBMCs or T cells enriched from blood (not recorded which). Receptor source: a woman aged 18 to 35 who had recovered from COVID-19.

The chain employs TRBV28 and TRBJ1-5, with 7 bases aligning to TRBD1. J gave up 0 bases and V 8 bases, and 7 bases lay outside the gene matches. This CDR3 is 15 amino acids long. The V gene's germline CDR1 is MDHEN and CDR2 SYDVKM. The CDR3 nucleotides read TGTGCCAGCTATAAGACAGGGTATAGCAATCAGCCCCAGCATTTT. Translating gives CASYKTGYSNQPQHF.

This chain uses TRBV15 with TRBJ2-2, with 9 bases fitting TRBD1. Germline assignment: CDR1 LNHNV and CDR2 YYDKDF (reference sequence). Trimming took 0 bases from V and 5 from J; bases not matched to a gene: 7. This CDR3 has 17 amino acids. CDR3 sequence (DNA): TGTGCCACCAGCAGAGATCAAGGGACAGGGAGAACCGGGGAGCTGTTTTTT. Its translation: CATSRDQGTGRTGELFF.

V and J are TRBV5-1 and TRBJ2-3, with TRBD2 identical over 9 bases. V was pared by 0 bases and J by 2 bases, with 4 bases of the junction left unmatched. The CDR3 contains 16 residues. Germline V lookup: CDR1 SGHRS, CDR2 YFSETQ. CDR3 nucleotide sequence: TGCGCCAGCAGCTTGGCAGCGGGGGGACCCACAGATACGCAGTATTTT. Translation gives CASSLAAGGPTDTQYF.

The genes are TRBV27 and TRBJ1-1; no clear D. Germline CDR1 reads MNHEY; CDR2 reads SMNVEV (reference sequence). The length of the CDR3 is 15 residues. With 0 bases removed from V and 0 bases from J, the gap between germline ends came to 8 bases. As DNA, the CDR3 is TGTGCCAGCAGTTTATCGGGCAGCTTGAACACTGAAGCTTTCTTT. It yields the protein CASSLSGSLNTEAFF.

The gene calls are TRBV10-3 and TRBJ2-3; TRBD1 agrees at 9 bases. Germline V gene data show CDR1 as ENHRY and CDR2 as SYGVKD. Losses at the gene ends were 4 bases for V and 3 bases for J; bases not matched to a gene: 29. The CDR3 is made up of 23 amino acids. As DNA, the CDR3 is TGTGCCATCAGTGTGTTACACATTTTGCCCGCAAAACACAGGGGGCCGAGAACAGATACGCAGTATTTT. Translation: CAISVLHILPAKHRGPRTDTQYF.